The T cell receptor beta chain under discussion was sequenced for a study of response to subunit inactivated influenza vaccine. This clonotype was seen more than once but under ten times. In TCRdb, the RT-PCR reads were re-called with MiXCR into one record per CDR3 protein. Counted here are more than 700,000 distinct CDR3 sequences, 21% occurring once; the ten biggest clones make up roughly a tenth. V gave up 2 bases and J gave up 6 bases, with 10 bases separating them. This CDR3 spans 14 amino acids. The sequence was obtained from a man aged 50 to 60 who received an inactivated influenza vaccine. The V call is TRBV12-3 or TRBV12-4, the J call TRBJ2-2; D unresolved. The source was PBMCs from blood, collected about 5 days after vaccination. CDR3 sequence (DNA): TGTGCCAGCAGTTTACAGGACGGCGCCGGGGAGCTGTTTTTT. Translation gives CASSLQDGAGELFF.